This T cell receptor (beta chain) came from a study of blood T cell repertoires in COVID-19. About the study: Both acute and convalescent COVID-19 samples were obtained from the United States, Italy and Spain.

Germline CDR1 and CDR2: SGHRS and YFSETQ. This CDR3 spans 14 amino acids. The junction had 8 bases not matched to a gene; V was cut back by 4 bases and J by 6 bases. Using immunoSEQ multiplex PCR, the repertoire was profiled, and TCRdb retains in-frame clones only, with some absent. The sample lists roughly 230,000 clones, about 80% occurring once. The origin of this receptor is a man aged 45-60 years with active or convalescent COVID-19. The chain joins TRBV5-1 to TRBJ1-1; 8 bases match TRBD1. The sequencing input was peripheral blood. CDR3 in DNA: TGCGCCAGCAGCGCGGACAGGGCTGGATCTGAAGCTTTCTTT. Translating gives CASSADRAGSEAFF.